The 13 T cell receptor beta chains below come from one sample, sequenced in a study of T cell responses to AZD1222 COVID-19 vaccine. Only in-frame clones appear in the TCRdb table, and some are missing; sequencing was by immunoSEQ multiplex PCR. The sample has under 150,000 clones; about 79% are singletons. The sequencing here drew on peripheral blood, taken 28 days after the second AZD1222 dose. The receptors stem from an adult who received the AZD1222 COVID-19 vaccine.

The CDR3 nucleotides read TGTGCCAGCAGTTATGCTGCGGAGAATGAGCAGTTCTTC. This sequence encodes CASSYAAENEQFF. V and J are TRBV6-2 or TRBV6-3 and TRBJ2-1, with no clear D. The CDR3 loop spans 13 amino acids. Germline CDR1 reads MNHEY; CDR2 reads SVGEGT. V was shortened by 3 bases and J by 7 bases, with 10 bases between the two germline ends.

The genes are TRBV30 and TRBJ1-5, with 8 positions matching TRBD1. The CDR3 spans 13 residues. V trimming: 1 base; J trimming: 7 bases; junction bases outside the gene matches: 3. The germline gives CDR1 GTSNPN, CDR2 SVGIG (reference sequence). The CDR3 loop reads CAWSETGEQPQHF. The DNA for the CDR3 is TGTGCCTGGAGTGAGACAGGGGAGCAGCCCCAGCATTTT.

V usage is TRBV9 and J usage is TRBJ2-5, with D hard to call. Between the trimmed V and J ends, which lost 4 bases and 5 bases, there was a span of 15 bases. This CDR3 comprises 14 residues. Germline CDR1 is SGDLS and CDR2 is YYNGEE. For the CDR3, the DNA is TGTGCCAGCAGCACAGACCCGTTGGGGGAGACCCAGTACTTC. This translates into CASSTDPLGETQYF.

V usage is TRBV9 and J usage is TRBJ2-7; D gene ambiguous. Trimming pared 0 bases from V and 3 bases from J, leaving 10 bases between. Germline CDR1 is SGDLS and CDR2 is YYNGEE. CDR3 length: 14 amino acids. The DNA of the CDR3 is TGTGCCAGCAGCGTAGAAGGGTCTTTCTACGAGCAGTACTTC. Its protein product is CASSVEGSFYEQYF.

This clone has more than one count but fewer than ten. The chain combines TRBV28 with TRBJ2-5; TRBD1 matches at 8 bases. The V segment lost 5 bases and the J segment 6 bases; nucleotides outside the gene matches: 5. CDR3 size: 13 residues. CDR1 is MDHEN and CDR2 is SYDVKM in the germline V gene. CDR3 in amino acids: CASSPQGAKTQYF. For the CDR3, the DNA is TGTGCCAGCAGTCCTCAGGGGGCTAAGACCCAGTACTTC.

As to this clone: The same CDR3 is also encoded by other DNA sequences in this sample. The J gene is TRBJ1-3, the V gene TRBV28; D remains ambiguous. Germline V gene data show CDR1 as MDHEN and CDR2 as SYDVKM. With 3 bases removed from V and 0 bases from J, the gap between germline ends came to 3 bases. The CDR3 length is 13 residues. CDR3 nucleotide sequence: TGTGCCAGCAGTTTTGTCTCTGGAAACACCATATATTTT. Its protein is CASSFVSGNTIYF.

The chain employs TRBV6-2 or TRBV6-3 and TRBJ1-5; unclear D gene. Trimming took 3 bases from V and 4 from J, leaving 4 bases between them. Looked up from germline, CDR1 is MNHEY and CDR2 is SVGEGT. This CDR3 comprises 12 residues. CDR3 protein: CASSYANQPQHF. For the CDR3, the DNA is TGTGCCAGCAGTTATGCTAATCAGCCCCAGCATTTT.

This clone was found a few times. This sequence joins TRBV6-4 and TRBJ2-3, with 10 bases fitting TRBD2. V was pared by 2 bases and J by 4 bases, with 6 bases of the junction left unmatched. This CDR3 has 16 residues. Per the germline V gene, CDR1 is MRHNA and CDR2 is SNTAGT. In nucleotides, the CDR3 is TGTGCCAGCAGTGACCAGAGCGGGGGGGCCCCAGATACGCAGTATTTT. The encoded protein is CASSDQSGGAPDTQYF.

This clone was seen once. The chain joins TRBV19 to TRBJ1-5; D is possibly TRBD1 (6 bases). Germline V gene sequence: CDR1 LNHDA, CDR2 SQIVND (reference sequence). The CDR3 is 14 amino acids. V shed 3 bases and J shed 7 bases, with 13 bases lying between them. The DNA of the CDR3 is TGTGCCAGTAGTATTCAGGAGGGGGGACAGCCCCAGCATTTT. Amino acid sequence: CASSIQEGGQPQHF.

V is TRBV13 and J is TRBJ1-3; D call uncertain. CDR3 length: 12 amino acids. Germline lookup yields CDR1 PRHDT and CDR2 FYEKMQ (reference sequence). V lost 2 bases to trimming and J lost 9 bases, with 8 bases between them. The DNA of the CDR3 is TGTGCCAGCAGCTTACCCGCTGGCACCATATATTTT. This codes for CASSLPAGTIYF.

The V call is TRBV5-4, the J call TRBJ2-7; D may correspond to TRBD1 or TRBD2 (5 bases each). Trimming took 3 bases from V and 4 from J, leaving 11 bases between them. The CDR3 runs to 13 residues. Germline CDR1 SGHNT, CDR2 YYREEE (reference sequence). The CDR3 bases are TGTGCCAGCAGCTCCCAGGGAGATTACGAGCAGTACTTC. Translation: CASSSQGDYEQYF.

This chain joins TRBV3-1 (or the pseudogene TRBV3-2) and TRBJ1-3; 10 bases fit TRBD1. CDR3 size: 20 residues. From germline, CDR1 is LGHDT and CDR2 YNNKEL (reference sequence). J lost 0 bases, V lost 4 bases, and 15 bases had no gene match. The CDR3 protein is CASSRKGWSGDRGSGNTIYF. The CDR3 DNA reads TGTGCCAGCAGCCGGAAGGGTTGGTCGGGGGACAGGGGCTCTGGAAACACCATATATTTT.

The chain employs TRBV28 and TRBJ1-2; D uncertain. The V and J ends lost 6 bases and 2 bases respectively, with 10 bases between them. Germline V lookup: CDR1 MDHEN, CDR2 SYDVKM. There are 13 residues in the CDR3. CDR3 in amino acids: CASRPSKNYGYTF. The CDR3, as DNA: TGTGCCAGCAGACCCTCCAAGAACTATGGCTACACCTTC.